One and the same sample provided the 4 T cell receptor beta chains below, sequenced in a study of T cells in narcolepsy. The data were produced by immunoSEQ multiplex PCR, yet TCRdb's version contains in-frame clones alone and is incomplete. The sample includes around 28,000 clones, roughly 78% of them seen just once. The sample taken for sequencing was CD45RA- memory CD4+ T cells from PBMCs. The receptors originated from a human donor with narcolepsy.

The J gene is TRBJ1-1, the V gene TRBV18; 8 bases are a match to TRBD1. CDR3 length: 18 amino acids. J lost 4 bases, V lost 2 bases, and 15 bases had no gene match. In germline, CDR1 is KGHSH, CDR2 LQKENI. In DNA form, the CDR3 reads TGTGCCAGCTCACCAAGACTCAGGGGGCGAGGTTACGGCACTGAAGCTTTCTTT. Its translation: CASSPRLRGRGYGTEAFF.

The chain is built from TRBV30 and TRBJ2-7, with 7 positions matching TRBD1. There are 14 residues in the CDR3. J lost 2 bases, V lost 3 bases, and 7 bases had no gene match. In germline, CDR1 is GTSNPN, CDR2 SVGIG (reference sequence). The CDR3 coding sequence is TGTGCCTGGAGCCTCCAGGGGGTGGCCTACGAGCAGTACTTC. Amino acid sequence: CAWSLQGVAYEQYF. The variable domain in full, completed from reference TRBV30 and TRBJ2-7, reads SQTIHQWPATLVQPVGSPLSLECTVEGTSNPNLYWYRQAAGRGLQLLFYSVGIGQISSEVPQNLSASRPQDRQFILSSKKLLLSDSGFYLCAWSLQGVAYEQYFGPGTRLTVT.

This clone was seen a single time. The V and J genes are TRBV5-6 and TRBJ2-6; possible D gene TRBD2, 6 bases. This CDR3 spans 15 amino acids. Per germline, CDR1 SGHDT and CDR2 YYEEEE. Trimming shortened V by 4 bases and J by 4 bases, and 12 bases separated the two germline ends. The CDR3 reads CASSPIGSGANVLTF. As DNA, the CDR3 is TGTGCCAGCAGCCCGATCGGGAGCGGGGCCAACGTCCTGACTTTC. The full variable domain, rest sourced from reference TRBV5-6 and TRBJ2-6, is DAGVTQSPTHLIKTRGQQVTLRCSPKSGHDTVSWYQQALGQGPQFIFQYYEEEERQRGNFPDRFSGHQFPNYSSELNVNALLLGDSALYLCASSPIGSGANVLTFGAGSRLTVL.

The chain couples TRBV6-1 to TRBJ1-3; TRBD1 matches 8 bases. This CDR3 region has 15 residues. The germline V gene encodes CDR1 MNHNS and CDR2 SASEGT. V lost 7 bases, J lost 0 bases, and 5 bases stayed unmatched. CDR3: CASTKTGASGNTIYF. CDR3 in DNA: TGTGCCAGCACCAAGACAGGGGCCTCTGGAAACACCATATATTTT.